This TCR beta chain appears in the sequencing data of a study of cytomegalovirus exposure and HLA in healthy donors. Overall study results and limits: In vitro experiments confirmed that three CMV-associated chains were specific for CMV antigens.

Looked up from germline, CDR1 is LNHNV and CDR2 is YYDKDF (reference sequence). The CDR3 consists of 17 residues. The V segment lost 1 base and the J segment 2 bases; nucleotides outside the gene matches: 7. Primers: 60 Vbeta forward and 13 Jbeta reverse. Profiled with immunoSEQ multiplex PCR; TCRdb holds only in-frame clones, not every one. The sample comprises over 130,000 clones, around 79% of which are singletons, and roughly 3.6% rests with the top ten. It was healthy bone marrow donors who served as donors. Donors counted as nominally healthy when sampled, yet unrecorded immune exposures were likely. Details on this clone: Its antigen is unknown.

This receptor was identified in a human donor in good health. The source material was PBMCs. This chain connects TRBV15 to TRBJ1-2, with 10 bases matching TRBD1. The CDR3 spells CATSRGQGARKNYGYTF. CDR3 DNA sequence: TGTGCCACCAGCAGAGGACAGGGGGCGAGGAAGAACTATGGCTACACCTTC.